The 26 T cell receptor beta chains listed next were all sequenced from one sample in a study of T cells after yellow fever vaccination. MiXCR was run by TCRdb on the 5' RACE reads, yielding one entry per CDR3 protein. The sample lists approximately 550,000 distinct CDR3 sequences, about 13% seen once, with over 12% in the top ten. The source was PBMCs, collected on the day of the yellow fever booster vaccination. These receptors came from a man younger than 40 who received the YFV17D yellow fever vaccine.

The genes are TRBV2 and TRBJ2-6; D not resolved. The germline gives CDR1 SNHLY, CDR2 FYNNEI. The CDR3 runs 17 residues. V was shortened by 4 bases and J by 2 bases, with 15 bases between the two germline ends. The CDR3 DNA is TGTGCCAGCAGTGCCAGAATAGACACCACTGGGGCCAACGTCCTGACTTTC. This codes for CASSARIDTTGANVLTF.

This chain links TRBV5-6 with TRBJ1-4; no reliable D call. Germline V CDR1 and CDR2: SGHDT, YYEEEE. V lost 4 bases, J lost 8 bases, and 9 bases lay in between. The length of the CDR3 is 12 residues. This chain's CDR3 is CASSALMEKLFF. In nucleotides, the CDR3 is TGTGCCAGCAGCGCACTCATGGAAAAACTGTTTTTT. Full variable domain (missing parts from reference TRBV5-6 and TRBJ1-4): DAGVTQSPTHLIKTRGQQVTLRCSPKSGHDTVSWYQQALGQGPQFIFQYYEEEERQRGNFPDRFSGHQFPNYSSELNVNALLLGDSALYLCASSALMEKLFFGSGTQLSVL.

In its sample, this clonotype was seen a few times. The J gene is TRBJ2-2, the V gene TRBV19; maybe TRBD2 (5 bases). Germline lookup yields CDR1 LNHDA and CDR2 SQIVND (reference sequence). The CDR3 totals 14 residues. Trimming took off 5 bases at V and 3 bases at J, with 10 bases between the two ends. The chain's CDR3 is CASSWRSHTGELFF. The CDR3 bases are TGTGCCAGTAGTTGGAGGTCTCACACCGGGGAGCTGTTTTTT.

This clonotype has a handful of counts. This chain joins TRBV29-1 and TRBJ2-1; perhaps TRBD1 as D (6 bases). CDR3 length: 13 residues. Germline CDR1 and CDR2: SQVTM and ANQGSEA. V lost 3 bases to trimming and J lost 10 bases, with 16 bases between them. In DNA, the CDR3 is TGCAGCGTTGACAGGGGCTACCAGGGGGAGCAGTTCTTC. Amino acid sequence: CSVDRGYQGEQFF.

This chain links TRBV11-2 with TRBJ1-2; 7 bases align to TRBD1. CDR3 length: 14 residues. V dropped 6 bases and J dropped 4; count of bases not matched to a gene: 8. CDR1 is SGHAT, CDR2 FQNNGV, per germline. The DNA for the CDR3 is TGTGCCAGCAGTCTTTCGACAGGGAGCTATGGCTACACCTTC. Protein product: CASSLSTGSYGYTF.

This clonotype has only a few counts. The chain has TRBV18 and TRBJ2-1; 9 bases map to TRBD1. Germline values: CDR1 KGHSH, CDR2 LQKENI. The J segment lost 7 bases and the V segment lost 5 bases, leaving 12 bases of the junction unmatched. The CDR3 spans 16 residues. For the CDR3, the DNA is TGTGCCAGCTCATTTTTGGGGACAGGGAGGTTGAATGAGCAGTTCTTC. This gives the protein CASSFLGTGRLNEQFF.

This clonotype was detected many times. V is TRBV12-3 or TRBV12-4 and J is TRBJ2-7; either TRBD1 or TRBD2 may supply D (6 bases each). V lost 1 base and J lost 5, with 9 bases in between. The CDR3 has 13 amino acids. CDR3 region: CASSLVGGDEQYF. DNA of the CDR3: TGTGCCAGCAGTTTAGTCGGGGGCGACGAGCAGTACTTC.

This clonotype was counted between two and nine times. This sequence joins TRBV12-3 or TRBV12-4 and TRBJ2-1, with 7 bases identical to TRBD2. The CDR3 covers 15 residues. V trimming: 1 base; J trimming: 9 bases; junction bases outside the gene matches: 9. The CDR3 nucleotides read TGTGCCAGCAGTTTAGAGGGAGGGCCCTCGGGTGAGCAGTTCTTC. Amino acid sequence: CASSLEGGPSGEQFF.

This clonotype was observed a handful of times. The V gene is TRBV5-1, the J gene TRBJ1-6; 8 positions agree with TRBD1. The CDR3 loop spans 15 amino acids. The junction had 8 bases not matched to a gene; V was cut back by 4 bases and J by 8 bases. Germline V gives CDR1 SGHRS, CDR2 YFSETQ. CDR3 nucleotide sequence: TGCGCCAGCAGCCGGGACAGGTCCCACGATTCACCCCTCCACTTT. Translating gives CASSRDRSHDSPLHF.

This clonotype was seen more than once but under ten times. The CDR3 spells CASTGTSGRGYNEQFF. CDR3 DNA sequence: TGTGCCAGCACCGGGACTAGCGGGAGGGGATACAATGAGCAGTTCTTC. V usage is TRBV27 and J usage is TRBJ2-1, with 16 bases fitting TRBD2. The CDR3 extends over 16 amino acids. The germline gives CDR1 MNHEY, CDR2 SMNVEV (reference sequence). The trim removed 7 bases at V and 4 bases at J, leaving 4 bases unmatched.

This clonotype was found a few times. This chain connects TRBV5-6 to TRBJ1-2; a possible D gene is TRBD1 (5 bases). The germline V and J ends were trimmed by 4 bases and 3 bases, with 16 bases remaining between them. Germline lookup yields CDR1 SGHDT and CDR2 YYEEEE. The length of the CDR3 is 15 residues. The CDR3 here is CASSPLGQDDYGYTF. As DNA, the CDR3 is TGTGCCAGCAGCCCCCTGGGGCAGGACGACTATGGCTACACCTTC. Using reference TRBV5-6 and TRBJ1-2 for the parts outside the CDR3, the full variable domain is DAGVTQSPTHLIKTRGQQVTLRCSPKSGHDTVSWYQQALGQGPQFIFQYYEEEERQRGNFPDRFSGHQFPNYSSELNVNALLLGDSALYLCASSPLGQDDYGYTFGSGTRLTVV.

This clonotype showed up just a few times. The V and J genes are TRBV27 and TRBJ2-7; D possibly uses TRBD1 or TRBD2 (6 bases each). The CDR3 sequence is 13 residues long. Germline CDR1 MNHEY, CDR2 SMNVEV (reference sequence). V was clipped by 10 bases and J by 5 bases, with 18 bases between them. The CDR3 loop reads CATGGYGFDEQYF. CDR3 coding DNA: TGTGCCACCGGGGGCTACGGGTTTGACGAGCAGTACTTC.

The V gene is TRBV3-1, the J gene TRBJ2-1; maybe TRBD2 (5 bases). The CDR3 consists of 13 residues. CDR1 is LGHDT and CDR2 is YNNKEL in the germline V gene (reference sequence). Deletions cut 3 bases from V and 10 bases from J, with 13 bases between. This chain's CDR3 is CASSQQRRSEQFF. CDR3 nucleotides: TGTGCCAGCAGCCAGCAGAGGAGGTCAGAGCAGTTCTTC.

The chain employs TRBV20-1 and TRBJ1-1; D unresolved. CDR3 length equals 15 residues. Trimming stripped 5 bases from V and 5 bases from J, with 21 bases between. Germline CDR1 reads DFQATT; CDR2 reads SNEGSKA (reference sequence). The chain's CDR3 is CSASPGTRLRTEAFF. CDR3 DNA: TGCAGTGCTTCCCCGGGCACAAGGTTAAGAACTGAAGCTTTCTTT.

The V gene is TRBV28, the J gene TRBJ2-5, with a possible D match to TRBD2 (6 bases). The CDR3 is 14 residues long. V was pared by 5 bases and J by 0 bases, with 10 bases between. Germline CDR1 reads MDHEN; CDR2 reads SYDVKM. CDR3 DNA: TGTGCCAGCAGTCACCGGAGGGACCAAGAGACCCAGTACTTC. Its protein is CASSHRRDQETQYF.

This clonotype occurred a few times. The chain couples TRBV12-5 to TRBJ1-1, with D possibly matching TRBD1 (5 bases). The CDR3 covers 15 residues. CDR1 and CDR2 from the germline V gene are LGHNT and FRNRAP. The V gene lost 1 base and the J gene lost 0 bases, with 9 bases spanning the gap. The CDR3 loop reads CASGLGAGMNTEAFF. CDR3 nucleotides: TGTGCTAGTGGTTTGGGGGCAGGGATGAACACTGAAGCTTTCTTT.

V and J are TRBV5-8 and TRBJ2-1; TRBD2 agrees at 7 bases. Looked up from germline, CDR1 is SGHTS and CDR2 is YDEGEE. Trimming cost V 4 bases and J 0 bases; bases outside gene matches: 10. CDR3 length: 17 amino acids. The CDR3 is CASSRELATNSYNEQFF. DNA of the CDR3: TGTGCCAGCAGCCGAGAACTAGCGACTAACTCCTACAATGAGCAGTTCTTC.

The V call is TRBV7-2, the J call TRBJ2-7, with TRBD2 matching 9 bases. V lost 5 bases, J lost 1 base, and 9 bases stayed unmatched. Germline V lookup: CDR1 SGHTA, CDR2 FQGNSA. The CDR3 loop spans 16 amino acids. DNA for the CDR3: TGTGCCAGCAGCCTCCATGGGACTAGCATTTCCTACGAGCAGTACTTC. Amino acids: CASSLHGTSISYEQYF.

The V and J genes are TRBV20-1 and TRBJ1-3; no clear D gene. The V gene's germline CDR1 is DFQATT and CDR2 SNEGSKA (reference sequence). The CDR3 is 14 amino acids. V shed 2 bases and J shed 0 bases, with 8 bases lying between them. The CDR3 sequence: CSARRRLSGNTIYF. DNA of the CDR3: TGCAGTGCTAGACGGAGGCTCTCTGGAAACACCATATATTTT.

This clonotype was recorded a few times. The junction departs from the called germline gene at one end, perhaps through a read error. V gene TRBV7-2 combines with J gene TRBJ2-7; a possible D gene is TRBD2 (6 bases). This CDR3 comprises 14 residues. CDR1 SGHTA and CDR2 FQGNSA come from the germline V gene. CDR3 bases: TGTGCCAGCAGCCTCCGGGGGAGCTCCCTCGAGCTGTACTTC. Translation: CASSLRGSSLELYF.

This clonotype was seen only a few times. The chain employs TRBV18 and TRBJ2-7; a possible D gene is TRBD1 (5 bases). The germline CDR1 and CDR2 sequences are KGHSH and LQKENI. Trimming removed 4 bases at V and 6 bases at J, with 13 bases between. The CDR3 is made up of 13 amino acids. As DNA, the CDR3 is TGTGCCAGCTCACGCAGGGCCCCCTCCGAGCAGTACTTC. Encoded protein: CASSRRAPSEQYF.

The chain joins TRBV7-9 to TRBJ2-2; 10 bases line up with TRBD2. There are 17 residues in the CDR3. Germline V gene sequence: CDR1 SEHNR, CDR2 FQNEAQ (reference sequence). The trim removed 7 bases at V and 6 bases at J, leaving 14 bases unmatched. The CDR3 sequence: CASTRGGIAGGPGELFF. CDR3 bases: TGTGCCAGCACTCGCGGTGGAATAGCGGGAGGTCCCGGGGAGCTGTTTTTT.

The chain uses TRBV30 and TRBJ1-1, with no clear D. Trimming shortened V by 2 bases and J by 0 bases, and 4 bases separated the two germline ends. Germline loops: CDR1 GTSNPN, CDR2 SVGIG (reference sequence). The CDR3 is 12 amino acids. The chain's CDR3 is CAWSRLNTEAFF. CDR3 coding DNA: TGTGCCTGGAGTCGACTGAACACTGAAGCTTTCTTT. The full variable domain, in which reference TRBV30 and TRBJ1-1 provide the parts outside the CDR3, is SQTIHQWPATLVQPVGSPLSLECTVEGTSNPNLYWYRQAAGRGLQLLFYSVGIGQISSEVPQNLSASRPQDRQFILSSKKLLLSDSGFYLCAWSRLNTEAFFGQGTRLTVV.

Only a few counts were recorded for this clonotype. This CDR3 reads CASKREHNTGELFF. CDR3 sequence (DNA): TGTGCCAGCAAGAGAGAACACAACACCGGGGAGCTGTTTTTT. V is TRBV11-2 and J is TRBJ2-2, with D uncertain. Germline V CDR1 and CDR2: SGHAT, FQNNGV. V dropped 7 bases and J dropped 2 bases, with 11 bases sitting between them. CDR3 length: 14 residues.

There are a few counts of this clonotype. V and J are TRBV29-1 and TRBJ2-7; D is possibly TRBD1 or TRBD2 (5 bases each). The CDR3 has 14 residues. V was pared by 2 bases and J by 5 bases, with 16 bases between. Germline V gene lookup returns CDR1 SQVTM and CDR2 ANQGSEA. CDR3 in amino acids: CSVERSSRDHEQYF. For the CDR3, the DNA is TGCAGCGTTGAAAGGTCCTCGAGGGACCACGAGCAGTACTTC.

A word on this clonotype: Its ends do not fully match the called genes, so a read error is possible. DNA for the CDR3: TGTGCTAGCAGCCCGGTCTTGTCCCCATACAATGAGCAGTTCTTC. The encoded protein is CASSPVLSPYNEQFF. J is TRBJ2-1 and V is TRBV7-7; D is unresolved. Germline CDR1 SSHAT, CDR2 FNYEAQ (reference sequence). The length of the CDR3 is 15 residues.